Described below is a single T cell receptor beta chain sequence and its context. Its antigen remains unidentified. No base quality information exists; no much larger clone differs at one position. CDR1 is given as SGHDN and CDR2 as FVKESK, both from the germline V gene. V drops 3 bases and J drops 5 bases, leaving 16 bases in between. Taken from cysteine to phenylalanine, the CDR3 has 15 residues. This entry keeps only the CDR3 DNA: 45 bases, framed from base 1. This entry belongs to a study of graft-versus-host responses after intestinal transplantation (dated by TCRdb to the early 2020s). The study in broad terms: Multivisceral, liver-intestinal, or isolated intestinal transplants were received by the recipients. All recipients received anti-thymocyte globulin induction followed by maintenance tacrolimus and steroids for about three years. After intestinal transplantation, graft-versus-host and host-versus-graft alloreactive T cell clones in the graft, circulation and bone marrow were tracked using bulk TCR-beta CDR3 sequencing. To identify alloreactive clones, pre-transplant mixed lymphocyte reaction products were sequenced and compared with unstimulated pre-transplant donor and recipient T cells. A cohort of approximately 24 intestinal transplant recipients, including one retransplant, was enrolled, and a few patients lacking pretransplant specimens were excluded. Donor T cell macrochimerism was defined as a peak of at least 4% donor T cells among recipient peripheral blood mononuclear cells. Rather than going through the commercial service, samples from a few later patients were sequenced in-house on an Illumina MiSeq and processed with MiXCR.

The library came from the immunoSEQ multiplex PCR assay. In most patients, genomic DNA was isolated using the Qiagen DNeasy Blood and Tissue Kit and sent frozen to Adaptive Biotechnologies for TCR sequencing. Adaptive Biotechnologies carried out high-throughput TCR-beta CDR3 sequencing of genomic DNA for most patients. In the source study's methods: TCR sequencing data were retrieved from Adaptive's ImmunoSEQ software for more than 15 patients, whereas a few other patients were processed with MiXCR and VDJtools. CD4 versus CD8 sorting errors were corrected by removing sequences found in both subsets at a frequency ratio below 5:1. Because the origin of CDR3 nucleotide sequences shared between donor and recipient could not be assigned, those sequences were removed. At least 2-fold expansion over unstimulated cells and a minimum CFSE-low frequency of 0.002% (template counts) or 0.001% (read counts) were required for clones to be classified as alloreactive. Clones were considered mappable if detected in sequenced pre-transplant spleen, lymph node, or MLR CFSE-low populations of the donor or recipient. The cumulative frequency of alloreactive clones was calculated as a percentage of all sequences, weighted by copy number. Held by TCRdb, this immuneACCESS table contains in-frame sequences only and omits some clones. Under half of the omission traces to an unresolved V gene where checked; the cause of the rest is unknown. From that table come the V and J calls and clone size; the DNA was used to work out D and trimming. The sample has more than 70,000 clones on record, around 90% of them singletons. The ten largest clones represent less than 0.12% of the sample.

What the study reported, not specific to this receptor: The relatively low number and heterogeneity of intestinal transplant patients limited the conclusions. Patients with donor T cell macrochimerism had high GvH to HvG T cell clonal ratios in their allografts. Peak levels of circulating GvH clones were associated with declines in HvG clones early after transplant. GvH clones were found in recipient bone marrow, and some of the GvH clones appeared earlier in ileal mucosa or blood, which is consistent with an intestinal mucosal origin.

In light of the paper, this sample's time point label describes: cells obtained before transplantation from donor or recipient. CD3+CD4+ and CD3+CD8+ populations were FACS-sorted from unstimulated pre-transplant donor and recipient cells taken from spleen or lymph nodes. The source is a human donor who received an intestinal transplant. The material was unstimulated CD4+ T cells sorted from spleen or lymph node cells, obtained before intestinal transplant. Recombination connected TRBV14 to TRBJ1-1; TRBD1 is a possible D gene, resting on 5 matching bases. The CDR3 reads CASSHRGVPWTEAFF. The DNA sequence is as follows: TGTGCCAGCAGCCATCGGGGGGTTCCGTGGACTGAAGCTTTCTTT.